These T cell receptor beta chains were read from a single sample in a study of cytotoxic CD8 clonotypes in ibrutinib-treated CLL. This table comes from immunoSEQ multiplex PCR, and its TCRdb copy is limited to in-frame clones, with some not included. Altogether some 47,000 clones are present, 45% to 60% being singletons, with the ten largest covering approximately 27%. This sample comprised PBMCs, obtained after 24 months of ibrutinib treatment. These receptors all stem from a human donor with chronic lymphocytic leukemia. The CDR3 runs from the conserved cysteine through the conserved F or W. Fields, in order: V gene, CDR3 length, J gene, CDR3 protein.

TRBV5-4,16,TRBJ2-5,CASSLGSGGGQETQYF
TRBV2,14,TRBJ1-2,CASSGEGGIYGYTF
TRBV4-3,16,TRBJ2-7,CASSQEMGTENYEQYF
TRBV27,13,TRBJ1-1,CASIPLGRTEAFF
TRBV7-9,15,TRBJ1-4,CASSPLTGGSEKLFF
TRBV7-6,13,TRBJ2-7,CASTQGAAYEQYF
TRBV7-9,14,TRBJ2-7,CASSLDGAHGEQYF
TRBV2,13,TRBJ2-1,CASRESVYNEQFF
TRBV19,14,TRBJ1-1,CASSVQTAHTEAFF
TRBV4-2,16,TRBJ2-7,CASSSLMSGASYEQYF
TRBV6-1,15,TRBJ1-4,CASTQTGATNEKLFF
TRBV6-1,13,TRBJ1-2,CASSEHPEGGYTF
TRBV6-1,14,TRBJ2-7,CASSSGQGVGEQYF
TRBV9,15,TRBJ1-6,CASSATGLQNSPLHF
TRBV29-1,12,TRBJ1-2,CSVWGGEYGYTF
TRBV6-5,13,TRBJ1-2,CASSQQHSYGYTF
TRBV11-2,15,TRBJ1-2,CASSLGGVRGFGYTF
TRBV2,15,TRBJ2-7,CASRTLAGASYEQYF
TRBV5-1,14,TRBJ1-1,CASSLGGALTEAFF
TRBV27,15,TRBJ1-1,CASSFSQGLGTEAFF
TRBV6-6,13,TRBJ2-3,CASSGGTGKTQYF
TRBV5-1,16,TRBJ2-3,CASSLVKDRVTDTQYF
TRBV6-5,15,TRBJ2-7,CASRARSRGTYEQYF
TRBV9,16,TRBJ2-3,CASSLHSGGLTDTQYF
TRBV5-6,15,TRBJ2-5,CASSLSRGLQETQYF